These 17 T cell receptor beta chains were all obtained from the same sample, sequenced in a study of CD8 T cells in Susac syndrome. With random hexamers, 0.5 to 1 ug RNA was reverse transcribed. TCRdb re-analysed the immunoSEQ multiplex PCR reads in MiXCR, keeping a single row per CDR3 protein. This table has 170,000 or so distinct CDR3 sequences, 85% to 95% appearing once. The material sequenced was CD4+ T cells from PBMCs. These receptors were taken from a human donor with Susac syndrome.

The rearrangement uses TRBV4-2 and TRBJ1-2; TRBD1 matches at 7 bases. Losses at the gene ends were 3 bases for V and 0 bases for J; bases not matched to a gene: 7. CDR3 size: 16 residues. Germline V lookup: CDR1 LGHNA, CDR2 YNFKEQ. The CDR3 DNA is TGTGCCAGCAGCCAGCCCGGGACAGACGCTAACTATGGCTACACCTTC. Translation: CASSQPGTDANYGYTF.

The chain has TRBV12-3 or TRBV12-4 and TRBJ2-3, with TRBD2 identical over 9 bases. This CDR3 comprises 15 residues. J lost 4 bases, V lost 6 bases, and 8 bases had no gene match. DNA of the CDR3: TGTGCCAGCAGAATTAGCGGGGGCCTCGCAGATACGCAGTATTTT. Translating it yields CASRISGGLADTQYF.

The V gene is TRBV3-1, the J gene TRBJ2-7; no firm D call. Trimming shortened V by 1 base and J by 6 bases, and 10 bases separated the two germline ends. The germline V gene encodes CDR1 LGHDT and CDR2 YNNKEL (reference sequence). CDR3 length equals 13 residues. CDR3 nucleotides: TGTGCCAGCAGCCAAGCAAGGGTCCGCGAGCAGTACTTC. Translation: CASSQARVREQYF.

The gene calls are TRBV19 and TRBJ2-7; the D is unclear. The CDR3 contains 13 residues. Germline V lookup: CDR1 LNHDA, CDR2 SQIVND (reference sequence). V was cut by 7 bases and J by 2 bases, with 12 bases left in between. CDR3 amino acids: CASKDGNTYEQYF. CDR3 in DNA: TGTGCCAGTAAAGACGGTAACACCTACGAGCAGTACTTC.

V and J are TRBV12-3 or TRBV12-4 and TRBJ2-1; D is ambiguous. The CDR3 sequence is 13 residues long. Trimming took 6 bases from V and 0 from J, leaving 6 bases between them. CDR3 sequence: CASSDRSYNEQFF. CDR3 DNA: TGTGCCAGCAGCGACCGCTCCTACAATGAGCAGTTCTTC.

This chain links TRBV5-4 with TRBJ1-1; TRBD1 matches at 10 bases. Losses at the gene ends were 2 bases for V and 4 bases for J; bases not matched to a gene: 8. The CDR3 loop spans 16 amino acids. The germline V gene encodes CDR1 SGHNT and CDR2 YYREEE (reference sequence). This chain's CDR3 is CASSLWTGGGPTEAFF. CDR3 nucleotide sequence: TGTGCCAGCAGCTTATGGACAGGGGGAGGACCCACTGAAGCTTTCTTT.

This chain connects TRBV12-3 or TRBV12-4 to TRBJ1-2; TRBD1 is a possible D gene (5 bases). The CDR3 loop spans 15 amino acids. V shed 3 bases and J shed 7 bases, with 18 bases lying between them. This chain's CDR3 is CASSLRLQGRSGYTF. The CDR3, as DNA: TGTGCCAGCAGTTTGAGGTTGCAGGGACGTAGTGGCTACACCTTC.

The gene calls are TRBV19 and TRBJ2-5; 7 bases are shared with TRBD2. The CDR3 sequence is 14 residues long. The J segment lost 5 bases and the V segment lost 3 bases, leaving 6 bases of the junction unmatched. Germline CDR1 reads LNHDA; CDR2 reads SQIVND (reference sequence). CDR3 nucleotide sequence: TGTGCCAGTAGTATCCGGGACTATCGGGAGACCCAGTACTTC. Translated, it gives CASSIRDYRETQYF.

This chain connects TRBV20-1 to TRBJ2-3, with D perhaps TRBD2 (5 bases). V dropped 3 bases and J dropped 0 bases, with 13 bases sitting between them. The CDR3 spans 15 residues. Per the germline V gene, CDR1 is DFQATT and CDR2 is SNEGSKA (reference sequence). In nucleotides, the CDR3 is TGCAGTGCTAGTAACAAGCGGTTTAGCACAGATACGCAGTATTTT. This sequence encodes CSASNKRFSTDTQYF.

The rearrangement links TRBV7-3 to TRBJ2-6; D is uncertain. CDR3 length: 14 amino acids. V lost 5 bases and J lost 0, with 5 bases in between. CDR1 is SGHTA and CDR2 is FQGTGA in the germline V gene. The CDR3 sequence: CASSPSSGANVLTF. In nucleotides, the CDR3 is TGTGCCAGCAGCCCCAGCTCTGGGGCCAACGTCCTGACTTTC.

This sequence joins TRBV2 and TRBJ1-5; weak D call: TRBD1 (6 bases). V dropped 1 base and J dropped 6 bases, with 10 bases sitting between them. This CDR3 contains 14 residues. CDR1 is SNHLY, CDR2 FYNNEI, per germline. CDR3 residues: CASSEEGGLQPQHF. The CDR3 DNA sequence: TGTGCCAGCAGTGAAGAAGGGGGGCTTCAGCCCCAGCATTTT.

This clonotype has only one observation. V and J are TRBV6-4 and TRBJ1-5; D uncertain. V was shortened by 8 bases and J by 0 bases, with 14 bases between the two germline ends. The germline V gene encodes CDR1 MRHNA and CDR2 SNTAGT. CDR3 size: 15 residues. In DNA form, the CDR3 reads TGTGCCAGCGGTTGTGAGTTTTATAGCAATCAGCCCCAGCATTTT. Translation gives CASGCEFYSNQPQHF.

This sequence joins TRBV7-2 and TRBJ2-7; TRBD2 agrees at 10 bases. The ends lost 1 base at V and 9 bases at J; junction bases unmatched: 0. CDR3 size: 12 residues. CDR1 is SGHTA, CDR2 FQGNSA, per germline. CDR3 protein: CASSLGLAGQYF. The CDR3 DNA reads TGTGCCAGCAGCTTAGGACTAGCGGGGCAGTACTTC.

The chain combines TRBV20-1 with TRBJ2-2, with TRBD2 matching 10 bases. The germline CDR1 and CDR2 sequences are DFQATT and SNEGSKA (reference sequence). J lost 0 bases, V lost 6 bases, and 10 bases had no gene match. The CDR3 loop spans 17 amino acids. CDR3 bases: TGCAGTGCGTCCCCTAGCGGGAGTCCTTCGAACACCGGGGAGCTGTTTTTT. Its protein product is CSASPSGSPSNTGELFF.

This chain joins TRBV5-4 and TRBJ1-4; 9 bases map to TRBD1. V shed 4 bases and J 8 bases; nucleotides not matched to a gene: 9. The germline V gene encodes CDR1 SGHNT and CDR2 YYREEE (reference sequence). The CDR3 contains 15 residues. DNA of the CDR3: TGTGCCAGCAGCCAATCGGACAGGGGCCTAGAAAAACTGTTTTTT. Its protein is CASSQSDRGLEKLFF.

The V call is TRBV19, the J call TRBJ2-1, with 12 nucleotides matching TRBD2. The V gene end was trimmed by 5 bases and the J gene end by 8 bases; junction bases not matched to a gene: 7. Germline CDR1 LNHDA, CDR2 SQIVND (reference sequence). This CDR3 spans 15 amino acids. The CDR3 DNA sequence: TGTGCCAGTAGTCGGCTAGCGGGAGGGGTGGATGAGCAGTTCTTC. This gives the protein CASSRLAGGVDEQFF.

This chain uses TRBV3-1 with TRBJ2-1; no definite D call. V gave up 4 bases and J gave up 9 bases, with 19 bases separating them. Germline assignment: CDR1 LGHDT and CDR2 YNNKEL (reference sequence). The CDR3 length is 15 residues. Here the CDR3 DNA reads TGTGCCAGCAGCCCCCGTGGCGCTGCTGGTGGTGAGCAGTTCTTC. Protein: CASSPRGAAGGEQFF.